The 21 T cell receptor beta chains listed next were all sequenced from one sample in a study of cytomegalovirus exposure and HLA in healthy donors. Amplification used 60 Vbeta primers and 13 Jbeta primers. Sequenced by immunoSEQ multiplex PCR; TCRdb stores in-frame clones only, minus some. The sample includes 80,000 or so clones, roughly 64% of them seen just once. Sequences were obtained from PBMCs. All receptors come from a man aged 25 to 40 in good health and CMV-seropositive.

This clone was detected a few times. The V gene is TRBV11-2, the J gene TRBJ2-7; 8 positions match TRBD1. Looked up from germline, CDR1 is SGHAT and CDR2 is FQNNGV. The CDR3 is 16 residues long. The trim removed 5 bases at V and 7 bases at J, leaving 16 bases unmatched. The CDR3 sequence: CASSTYPDRVGSEQYF. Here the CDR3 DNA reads TGTGCCAGCAGCACCTACCCGGACAGGGTGGGGAGTGAGCAGTACTTC.

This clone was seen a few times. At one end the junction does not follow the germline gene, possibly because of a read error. DNA of the CDR3: TGTGCTAGCAGCTTAGGCGCGGGAGCCGGGGAGCTGTTTTTT. It yields the protein CASSLGAGAGELFF. V usage is TRBV7-7 and J usage is TRBJ2-2; the match to TRBD2 covers 7 bases. The CDR3 is 14 residues long. Germline loops: CDR1 SSHAT, CDR2 FNYEAQ (reference sequence).

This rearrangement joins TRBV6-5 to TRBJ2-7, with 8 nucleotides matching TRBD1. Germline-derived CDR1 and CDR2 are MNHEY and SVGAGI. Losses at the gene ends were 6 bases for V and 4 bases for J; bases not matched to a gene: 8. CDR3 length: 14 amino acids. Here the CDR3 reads CASSTDRALYEQYF. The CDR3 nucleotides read TGTGCCAGCAGCACGGACAGGGCATTGTACGAGCAGTACTTC.

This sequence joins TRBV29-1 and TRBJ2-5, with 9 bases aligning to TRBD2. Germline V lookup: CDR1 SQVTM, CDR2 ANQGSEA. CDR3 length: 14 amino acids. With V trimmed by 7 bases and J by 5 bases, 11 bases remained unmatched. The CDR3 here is CSGGRAGGGETQYF. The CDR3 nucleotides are TGCAGCGGGGGCAGAGCGGGGGGAGGGGAGACCCAGTACTTC.

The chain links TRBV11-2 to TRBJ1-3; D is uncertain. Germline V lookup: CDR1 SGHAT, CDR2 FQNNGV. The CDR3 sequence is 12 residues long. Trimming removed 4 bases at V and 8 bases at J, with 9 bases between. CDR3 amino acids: CASSSDTDTIYF. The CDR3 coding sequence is TGTGCCAGCAGCTCAGATACGGACACCATATATTTT. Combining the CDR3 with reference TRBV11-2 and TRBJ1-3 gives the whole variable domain EAGVAQSPRYKIIEKRQSVAFWCNPISGHATLYWYQQILGQGPKLLIQFQNNGVVDDSQLPKDRFSAERLKGVDSTLKIQPAKLEDSAVYLCASSSDTDTIYFGEGSWLTVV.

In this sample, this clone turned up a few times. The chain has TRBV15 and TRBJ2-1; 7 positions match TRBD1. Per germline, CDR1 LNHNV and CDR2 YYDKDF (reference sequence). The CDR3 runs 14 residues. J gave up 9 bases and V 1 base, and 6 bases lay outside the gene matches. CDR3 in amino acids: CATSRVRGSSEQFF. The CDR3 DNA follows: TGTGCCACCAGCAGAGTCAGGGGGAGCAGTGAGCAGTTCTTC.

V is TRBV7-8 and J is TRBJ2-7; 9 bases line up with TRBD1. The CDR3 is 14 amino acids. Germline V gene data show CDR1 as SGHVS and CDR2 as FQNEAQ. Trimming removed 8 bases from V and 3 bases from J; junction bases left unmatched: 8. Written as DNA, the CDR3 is TGTGCCAGCCGACCAAGACAGGGGGTCTACGAGCAGTACTTC. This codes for CASRPRQGVYEQYF.

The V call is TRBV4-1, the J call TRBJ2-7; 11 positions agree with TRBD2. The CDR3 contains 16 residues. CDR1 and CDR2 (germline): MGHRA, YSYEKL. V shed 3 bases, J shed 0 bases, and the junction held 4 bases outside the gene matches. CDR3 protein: CASSHTLAGGSYEQYF. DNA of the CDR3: TGCGCCAGCAGCCACACTCTAGCGGGGGGCTCCTACGAGCAGTACTTC.

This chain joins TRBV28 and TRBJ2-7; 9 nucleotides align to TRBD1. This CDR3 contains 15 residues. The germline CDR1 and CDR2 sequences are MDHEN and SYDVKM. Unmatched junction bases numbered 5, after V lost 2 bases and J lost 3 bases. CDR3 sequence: CASSLGPGQGYEQYF. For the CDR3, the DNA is TGTGCCAGCAGTTTAGGTCCGGGACAGGGCTACGAGCAGTACTTC.

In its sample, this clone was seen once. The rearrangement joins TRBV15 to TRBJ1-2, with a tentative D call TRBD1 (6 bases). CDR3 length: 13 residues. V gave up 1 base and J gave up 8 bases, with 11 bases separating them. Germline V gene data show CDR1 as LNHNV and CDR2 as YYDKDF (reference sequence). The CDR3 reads CATSRGQARGYTF. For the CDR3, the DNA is TGTGCCACCAGCAGAGGACAGGCTAGGGGCTACACCTTC.

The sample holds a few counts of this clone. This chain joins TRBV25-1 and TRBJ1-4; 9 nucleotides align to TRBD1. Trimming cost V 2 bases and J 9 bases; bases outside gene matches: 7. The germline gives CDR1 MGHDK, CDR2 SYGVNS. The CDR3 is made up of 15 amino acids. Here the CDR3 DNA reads TGTGCCAGCAGTGAAGCTGACAGGGGGAATAAAAAACTGTTTTTT. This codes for CASSEADRGNKKLFF.

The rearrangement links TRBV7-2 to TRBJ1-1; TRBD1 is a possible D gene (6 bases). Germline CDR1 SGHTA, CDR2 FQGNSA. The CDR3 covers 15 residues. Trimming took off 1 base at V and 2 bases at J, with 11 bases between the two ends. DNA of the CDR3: TGTGCCAGCAGCTTAGGAGGGGGTTTAAACACTGAAGCTTTCTTT. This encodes CASSLGGGLNTEAFF.

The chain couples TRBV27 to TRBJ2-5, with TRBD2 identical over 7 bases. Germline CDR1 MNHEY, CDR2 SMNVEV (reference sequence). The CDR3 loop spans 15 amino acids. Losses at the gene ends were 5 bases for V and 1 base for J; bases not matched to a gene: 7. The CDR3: CASSHKPSGQETQYF. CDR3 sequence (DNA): TGTGCCAGCAGTCATAAACCTAGCGGCCAAGAGACCCAGTACTTC.

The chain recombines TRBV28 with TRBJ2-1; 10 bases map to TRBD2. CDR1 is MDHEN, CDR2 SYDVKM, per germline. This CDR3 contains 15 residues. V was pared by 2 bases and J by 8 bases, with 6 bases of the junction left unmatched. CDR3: CASSLGGTSDDEQFF. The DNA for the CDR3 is TGTGCCAGCAGTTTAGGCGGGACTAGCGATGATGAGCAGTTCTTC.

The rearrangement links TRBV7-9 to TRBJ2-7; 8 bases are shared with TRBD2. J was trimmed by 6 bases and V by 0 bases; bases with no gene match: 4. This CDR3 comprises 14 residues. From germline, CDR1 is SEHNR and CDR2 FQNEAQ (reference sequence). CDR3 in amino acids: CASSLAREGLEQYF. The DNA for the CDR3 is TGTGCCAGCAGCTTAGCCCGGGAGGGCCTCGAGCAGTACTTC.

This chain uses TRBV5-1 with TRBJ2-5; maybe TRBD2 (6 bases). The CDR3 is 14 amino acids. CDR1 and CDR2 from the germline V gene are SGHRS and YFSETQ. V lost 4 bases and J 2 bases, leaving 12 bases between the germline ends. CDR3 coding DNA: TGCGCCAGCAGCCCCACGGCGGGGCAAGAGACCCAGTACTTC. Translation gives CASSPTAGQETQYF.

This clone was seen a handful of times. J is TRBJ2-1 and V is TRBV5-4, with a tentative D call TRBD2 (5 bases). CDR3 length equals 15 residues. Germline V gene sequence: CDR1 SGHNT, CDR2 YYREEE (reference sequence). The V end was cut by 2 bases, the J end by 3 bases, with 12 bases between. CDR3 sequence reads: CASSFWSGDYNEQFF. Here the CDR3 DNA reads TGTGCCAGCAGCTTCTGGAGCGGAGACTACAATGAGCAGTTCTTC.

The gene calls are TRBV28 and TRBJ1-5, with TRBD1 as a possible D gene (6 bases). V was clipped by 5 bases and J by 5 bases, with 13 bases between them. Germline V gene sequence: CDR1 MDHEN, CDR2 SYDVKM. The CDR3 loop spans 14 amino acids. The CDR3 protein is CASSLQGGDQPQHF. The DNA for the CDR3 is TGTGCCAGCAGTCTACAAGGGGGGGATCAGCCCCAGCATTTT.

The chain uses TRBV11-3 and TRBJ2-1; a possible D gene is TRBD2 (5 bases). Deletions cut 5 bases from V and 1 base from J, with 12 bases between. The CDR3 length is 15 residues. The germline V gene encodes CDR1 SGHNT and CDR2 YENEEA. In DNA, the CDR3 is TGTGCCAGCAGCACCAGCGGAAATTCCTACAATGAGCAGTTCTTC. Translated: CASSTSGNSYNEQFF.

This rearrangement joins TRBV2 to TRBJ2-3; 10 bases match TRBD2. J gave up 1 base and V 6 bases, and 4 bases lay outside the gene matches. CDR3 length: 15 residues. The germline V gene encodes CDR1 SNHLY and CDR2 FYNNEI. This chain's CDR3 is CASRYTSGGTDTQYF. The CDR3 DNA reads TGTGCCAGCAGGTACACTAGCGGGGGCACAGATACGCAGTATTTT.

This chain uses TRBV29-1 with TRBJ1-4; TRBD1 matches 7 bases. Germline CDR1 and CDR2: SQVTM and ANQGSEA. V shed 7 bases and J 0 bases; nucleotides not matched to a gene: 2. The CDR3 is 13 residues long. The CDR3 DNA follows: TGCAGCGCCGGGACAGCAACTAATGAAAAACTGTTTTTT. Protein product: CSAGTATNEKLFF.